The 10 T cell receptor beta chains in this list originate from one sample, sequenced in a study of cytomegalovirus exposure and HLA in healthy donors. Use of 60 Vbeta and 13 Jbeta primers characterized the PCR. Generated by immunoSEQ multiplex PCR, the TCRdb table keeps only in-frame clones and is missing some. Of some 150,000 clones in the sample, 60% to 85% were seen once. The sample consisted of PBMCs. Every receptor here comes from a female donor in good health and CMV-seronegative.

The chain links TRBV6-6 to TRBJ2-1; 8 nucleotides line up with TRBD2. This CDR3 contains 15 residues. The V gene end was trimmed by 7 bases and the J gene end by 6 bases; junction bases not matched to a gene: 11. The germline CDR1 and CDR2 sequences are MNHNY and SVGAGI (reference sequence). CDR3 region: CASKLSGGPSNEQFF. In DNA form, the CDR3 reads TGTGCCAGCAAACTCAGCGGGGGCCCCTCCAATGAGCAGTTCTTC.

This sequence joins TRBV5-4 and TRBJ2-2; TRBD2 is a possible D gene (6 bases). V was clipped by 0 bases and J by 6 bases, with 12 bases between them. Looked up from germline, CDR1 is SGHNT and CDR2 is YYREEE (reference sequence). The CDR3 length is 15 residues. CDR3: CASSLGPTSAGELFF. DNA for the CDR3: TGTGCCAGCAGCTTGGGTCCGACTAGTGCCGGGGAGCTGTTTTTT.

This clone has only one observation. The chain links TRBV18 to TRBJ1-4, with TRBD1 identical over 8 bases. The trim removed 2 bases at V and 2 bases at J, leaving 4 bases unmatched. The CDR3 contains 16 residues. Germline lookup yields CDR1 KGHSH and CDR2 LQKENI. The CDR3 loop reads CASSPGQGRTNEKLFF. The CDR3 DNA follows: TGTGCCAGCTCACCAGGACAGGGTCGGACTAATGAAAAACTGTTTTTT.

The chain uses TRBV9 and TRBJ2-3, with 8 nucleotides matching TRBD1. The length of the CDR3 is 14 residues. Germline CDR1 is SGDLS and CDR2 is YYNGEE. The ends lost 5 bases at V and 2 bases at J; junction bases unmatched: 4. DNA for the CDR3: TGTGCCAGCAGTCGGACAGGGCACACAGATACGCAGTATTTT. The encoded protein is CASSRTGHTDTQYF.

The chain joins TRBV9 to TRBJ1-4, with D maybe TRBD1 (6 bases). The V gene's germline CDR1 is SGDLS and CDR2 YYNGEE. There are 15 residues in the CDR3. The germline V and J ends were trimmed by 4 bases and 7 bases, with 17 bases remaining between them. The CDR3 loop reads CASSPGQTRGEKLFF. DNA of the CDR3: TGTGCCAGCAGCCCAGGACAGACCAGAGGTGAAAAACTGTTTTTT.

This clone was seen only once. This sequence joins TRBV11-1 and TRBJ2-5, with 11 bases matching TRBD2. The CDR3 contains 15 residues. Germline loops: CDR1 SGHAT, CDR2 FQDESV (reference sequence). With V trimmed by 5 bases and J by 4 bases, 6 bases remained unmatched. The CDR3 DNA reads TGTGCCAGCAGCCGGACTAGCGGGTACCTAGAGACCCAGTACTTC. It specifies CASSRTSGYLETQYF.

This clone was counted a few times. This rearrangement joins TRBV5-1 to TRBJ2-7; D remains ambiguous. There are 13 residues in the CDR3. The germline CDR1 and CDR2 sequences are SGHRS and YFSETQ. Trimming removed 0 bases from V and 1 base from J, with 5 bases in between. For the CDR3, the DNA is TGCGCCAGCAGCTTGGTGAGTTCCTACGAGCAGTACTTC. This codes for CASSLVSSYEQYF.

This clone was counted only a few times. J is TRBJ2-7 and V is TRBV18, with D perhaps matching TRBD1 (6 bases). Between the trimmed V and J ends, which lost 6 bases and 3 bases, there was a span of 18 bases. The germline gives CDR1 KGHSH, CDR2 LQKENI. There are 15 residues in the CDR3. CDR3 nucleotide sequence: TGTGCCAGCTCCTCATCCTCGGCAGGGGTCTACGAGCAGTACTTC. It encodes CASSSSSAGVYEQYF.

The V and J genes are TRBV27 and TRBJ2-5, with D possibly TRBD2 on 6 matching bases. The J call may not be correct, given that the DNA end is closer to TRBJ2-7. This CDR3 is built from 15 residues. The germline V gene has CDR1 MNHEY and CDR2 SMNVEV (reference sequence). CDR3 sequence (DNA): TGTGCCAGCAGTTTATCGGAGGGCTACTCCTACGAGCAGTACTTC. It encodes CASSLSEGYSYEQYF.

A word on this clone: One junction end does not reproduce the germline sequence, and a read error may be involved. The rearrangement links TRBV12-5 to TRBJ2-4; weak D call: TRBD1 (6 bases). Germline V lookup: CDR1 LGHNT, CDR2 FRNRAP. The CDR3 totals 14 residues. CDR3 coding DNA: TGTGCTAGTGGTCCCGGGACAACCAAAAACAGTCAGTACTTC. Protein sequence: CASGPGTTKNSQYF. The full variable domain, rest sourced from reference TRBV12-5 and TRBJ2-4, is DARVTQTPRHKVTEMGQEVTMRCQPILGHNTVFWYRQTMMQGLELLAYFRNRAPLDDSGMPKDRFSAEMPDATLATLKIQPSEPRDSAVYFCASGPGTTKNSQYFGAGTRLSVL.